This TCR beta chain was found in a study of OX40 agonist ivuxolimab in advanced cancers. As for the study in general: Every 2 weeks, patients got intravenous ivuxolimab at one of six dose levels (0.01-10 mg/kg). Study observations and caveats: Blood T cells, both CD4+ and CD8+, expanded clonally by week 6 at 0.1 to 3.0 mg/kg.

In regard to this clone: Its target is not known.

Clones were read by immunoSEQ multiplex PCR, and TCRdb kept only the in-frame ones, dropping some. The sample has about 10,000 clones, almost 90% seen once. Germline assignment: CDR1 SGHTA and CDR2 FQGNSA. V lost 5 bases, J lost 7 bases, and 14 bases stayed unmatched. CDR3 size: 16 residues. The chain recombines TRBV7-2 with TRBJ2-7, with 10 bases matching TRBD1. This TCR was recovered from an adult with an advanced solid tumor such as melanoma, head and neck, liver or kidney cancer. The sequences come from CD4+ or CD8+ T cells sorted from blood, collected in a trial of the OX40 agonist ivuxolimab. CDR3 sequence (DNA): TGTGCCAGCAGCATGTACCGCGGGACAGGGGTGGGTGAGCAGTACTTC. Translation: CASSMYRGTGVGEQYF.